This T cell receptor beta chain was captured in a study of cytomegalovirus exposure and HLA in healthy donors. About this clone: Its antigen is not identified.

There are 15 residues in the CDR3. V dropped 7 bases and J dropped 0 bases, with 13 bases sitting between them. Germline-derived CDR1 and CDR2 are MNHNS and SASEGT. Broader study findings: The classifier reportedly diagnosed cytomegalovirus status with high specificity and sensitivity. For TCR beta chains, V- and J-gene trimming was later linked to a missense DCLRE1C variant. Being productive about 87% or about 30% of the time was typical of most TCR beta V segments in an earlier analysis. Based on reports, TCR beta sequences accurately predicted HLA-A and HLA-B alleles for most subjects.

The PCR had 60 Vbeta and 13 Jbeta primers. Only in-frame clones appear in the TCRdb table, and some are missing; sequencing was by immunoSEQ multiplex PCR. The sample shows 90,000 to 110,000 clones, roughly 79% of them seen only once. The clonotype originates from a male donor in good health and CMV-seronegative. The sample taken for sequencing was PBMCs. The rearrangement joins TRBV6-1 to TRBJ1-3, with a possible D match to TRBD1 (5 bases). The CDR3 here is CASISTEGSGNTIYF. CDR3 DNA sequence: TGTGCCAGCATCTCGACAGAAGGCTCTGGAAACACCATATATTTT.